Presented here are 19 T cell receptor beta chains from one specimen sequenced in a study of blood T cell repertoires in COVID-19. Some clones are missing from TCRdb's copy, which holds only in-frame ones; the method was immunoSEQ multiplex PCR. The data show around 47,000 clones, roughly 80% seen once. Sample: peripheral blood. All receptors come from a human donor in a cohort sampled during active COVID-19.

The chain is built from TRBV29-1 and TRBJ2-7; TRBD1 aligns across 7 bases. The CDR3 is 13 amino acids. Germline-derived CDR1 and CDR2 are SQVTM and ANQGSEA. V trimming: 1 base; J trimming: 6 bases; junction bases outside the gene matches: 6. The CDR3 DNA sequence: TGCAGCGTTGAAGGGGGTGGGGACAGCGAGCAGTACTTC. Its translation is CSVEGGGDSEQYF.

For this clone: Sequence at one end of the junction differs from germline and may be a read error. The chain couples TRBV20-1 to TRBJ2-5, with unresolved D. CDR1 and CDR2 from the germline V gene are DFQATT and SNEGSKA (reference sequence). The CDR3 is 11 residues long. CDR3 loop: CRATNQETQYF. CDR3 in DNA: TGCAGAGCTACCAACCAAGAGACCCAGTACTTC.

V and J are TRBV27 and TRBJ1-2; D is undetermined. The germline gives CDR1 MNHEY, CDR2 SMNVEV (reference sequence). The CDR3 totals 13 residues. The ends were cut back, 5 bases at V and 5 bases at J, with 12 bases in the middle. As DNA, the CDR3 is TGTGCCAGCAGTAGCATCCCTGTATATGGCTACACCTTC. Protein product: CASSSIPVYGYTF.

This sequence joins TRBV2 and TRBJ2-3, with 8 bases identical to TRBD2. The V gene's germline CDR1 is SNHLY and CDR2 FYNNEI. CDR3 size: 15 residues. Losses at the gene ends were 6 bases for V and 5 bases for J; bases not matched to a gene: 10. The CDR3 DNA follows: TGTGCCAGCAGCGGGGGGGCAACCCCGGTAGATACGCAGTATTTT. Translating it yields CASSGGATPVDTQYF.

The gene calls are TRBV2 and TRBJ1-1; 7 bases fit TRBD1. CDR3 length equals 13 residues. CDR1 and CDR2 from the germline V gene are SNHLY and FYNNEI. V lost 6 bases and J lost 4; bases outside the gene matches: 5. The CDR3 DNA reads as TGTGCCAGCAGCGACGACAGGGCCACTGAAGCTTTCTTT. Amino acid sequence: CASSDDRATEAFF.

The chain employs TRBV2 and TRBJ1-5; 7 nucleotides line up with TRBD1. The CDR3 extends over 14 amino acids. Germline CDR1 is SNHLY and CDR2 is FYNNEI. With 6 bases clipped from V and 5 bases from J, the junction kept 7 bases outside the gene matches. The CDR3 region is CASSGTVDYQPQHF. The CDR3 region has the DNA TGTGCCAGCAGCGGGACAGTTGATTATCAGCCCCAGCATTTT.

This chain links TRBV4-3 with TRBJ2-1; D may be TRBD2 (5 bases). Germline CDR1 reads LGHNA; CDR2 reads YSLEER. There are 15 residues in the CDR3. V gave up 1 base and J gave up 4 bases, with 11 bases separating them. CDR3 nucleotide sequence: TGCGCCAGCAGCCAAGGGCGGGCTCTATACAATGAGCAGTTCTTC. Encoded protein: CASSQGRALYNEQFF.

J is TRBJ2-2 and V is TRBV10-3, with D tentatively TRBD2 (6 bases). The V gene lost 0 bases and the J gene lost 0 bases, with 14 bases spanning the gap. Germline loops: CDR1 ENHRY, CDR2 SYGVKD. The CDR3 length is 18 residues. For the CDR3, the DNA is TGTGCCATCAGTGAGTCGATCGTCGGGGGAGCGAACACCGGGGAGCTGTTTTTT. Protein: CAISESIVGGANTGELFF.

V and J are TRBV6-2 or TRBV6-3 and TRBJ1-6, with 7 nucleotides matching TRBD1. CDR3 length: 14 amino acids. CDR1 is MNHEY, CDR2 SVGEGT, per germline. Germline trimming cut 2 bases from V and 5 bases from J; bases unmatched to any gene: 0. The CDR3 spells CASSYRGHNSPLHF. The CDR3 DNA reads TGTGCCAGCAGTTACAGGGGGCATAATTCACCCCTCCACTTT.

In this sample, this clone turned up once. The V and J genes are TRBV11-2 and TRBJ2-1, with D perhaps TRBD2 (6 bases). This CDR3 is built from 12 residues. Germline lookup yields CDR1 SGHAT and CDR2 FQNNGV. The V and J ends lost 11 bases and 2 bases respectively, with 10 bases between them. CDR3 loop: CALSGAYNEQFF. CDR3 DNA sequence: TGTGCCCTGTCGGGAGCCTACAATGAGCAGTTCTTC.

This clone was detected only a few times. The genes are TRBV2 and TRBJ1-6; TRBD1 aligns across 9 bases. The CDR3 length is 16 residues. V lost 4 bases and J lost 9; bases outside the gene matches: 10. CDR1 and CDR2 (germline): SNHLY, FYNNEI. DNA for the CDR3: TGTGCCAGCAGTGGGACAGGGGCCGCCTTTAGTTCACCCCTCCACTTT. Residues: CASSGTGAAFSSPLHF.

This clone has just a few counts. The chain joins TRBV7-2 to TRBJ2-3, with D possibly being TRBD2 (5 bases). The length of the CDR3 is 12 residues. The ends were cut back, 5 bases at V and 6 bases at J, with 9 bases in the middle. The germline gives CDR1 SGHTA, CDR2 FQGNSA. The CDR3 loop is CASSPGSDTQYF. CDR3 nucleotide sequence: TGTGCCAGCAGCCCGGGATCGGATACGCAGTATTTT.

The gene calls are TRBV30 and TRBJ1-2, with D unclear. This CDR3 has 13 residues. Per germline, CDR1 GTSNPN and CDR2 SVGIG (reference sequence). V lost 8 bases, J lost 11 bases, and 24 bases lay in between. The CDR3 DNA reads as TGTGCCGGGGAACCCCTCCCGTCCCTGGAGTACACCTTC. This gives the protein CAGEPLPSLEYTF.

CDR3 bases: TGTGCCAGCAGCCTGGGACTAGGGGCCTACAATGAGCAGTTCTTC. It is translated as CASSLGLGAYNEQFF. The chain joins TRBV5-4 to TRBJ2-1; 8 nucleotides match TRBD2. The V and J ends lost 4 bases and 2 bases, in that order; junction bases with no gene match: 5. CDR3 length: 15 residues. In germline, CDR1 is SGHNT, CDR2 YYREEE (reference sequence).

The chain's CDR3 is CASSLGGAGDYNEQFF. The CDR3 DNA reads as TGTGCCAGCAGCTTGGGGGGCGCGGGGGATTACAATGAGCAGTTCTTC. This chain joins TRBV11-1 and TRBJ2-1; a possible D gene is TRBD2 (7 bases). The CDR3 consists of 16 residues. Trimming left V 3 bases short and J 4 bases short, with 16 bases between. From germline, CDR1 is SGHAT and CDR2 FQDESV (reference sequence).

This chain links TRBV2 with TRBJ1-4, with TRBD1 matching 7 bases. This CDR3 comprises 16 residues. V trimming: 5 bases; J trimming: 0 bases; junction bases outside the gene matches: 6. Germline V CDR1 and CDR2: SNHLY, FYNNEI. The CDR3 here is CASSRTGPATNEKLFF. The CDR3 DNA is TGTGCCAGCAGTCGGACAGGTCCCGCAACTAATGAAAAACTGTTTTTT.

Written as DNA, the CDR3 is TGTGCCAGCAGTTCCACACAGGGTCCCTACGAGCAGTACGTC. Encoded protein: CASSSTQGPYEQYV. The chain is built from TRBV28 and TRBJ2-7; D possibly corresponds to TRBD1 (6 bases). This CDR3 has 14 amino acids. Germline loops: CDR1 MDHEN, CDR2 SYDVKM. Between the trimmed V and J ends, which lost 4 bases and 2 bases, there was a span of 12 bases.

The chain carries TRBV7-2 and TRBJ2-1, with 7 nucleotides matching TRBD1. V lost 4 bases and J lost 5; bases outside the gene matches: 8. Germline V gives CDR1 SGHTA, CDR2 FQGNSA. The CDR3 is 15 residues long. The CDR3 nucleotides read TGTGCCAGCAGCTCCTACAGGGGCGTTGACAATGAGCAGTTCTTC. The encoded protein is CASSSYRGVDNEQFF. Together with reference TRBV7-2 and TRBJ2-1, the CDR3 gives the full variable domain: GAGVSQSPSNKVTEKGKDVELRCDPISGHTALYWYRQSLGQGLEFLIYFQGNSAPDKSGLPSDRFSAERTGGSVSTLTIQRTQQEDSAVYLCASSSYRGVDNEQFFGPGTRLTVL.

This sequence joins TRBV5-4 and TRBJ1-3; D unclear. Trimming stripped 4 bases from V and 0 bases from J, with 8 bases between. Germline lookup yields CDR1 SGHNT and CDR2 YYREEE (reference sequence). This CDR3 is 14 amino acids long. In nucleotides, the CDR3 is TGTGCCAGCAGCCTACAGAGCTCTGGAAACACCATATATTTT. As protein: CASSLQSSGNTIYF.